This entry concerns a single TCR beta chain. No antigen is known for it. The data are from a study of tumor and adjacent non-tumor tissue in lung cancer. Study-level background: Patients were aged roughly 31 to 76, 10 men and roughly 5 women, stage I to III. Broader study findings: Top 100 clones took a larger repertoire share in normal lung.

This sample's RNA came from whole unsorted tissue. This CDR3 spans 13 amino acids. Germline lookup yields CDR1 SSHAT and CDR2 FNYEAQ (reference sequence). The library came from three nested PCR rounds adapted from ARM-PCR protocols. TCRdb used MiXCR to reprocess the multiplex PCR reads, holding one entry per CDR3 protein. Here the sample spans more than 85,000 distinct CDR3 sequences, around 80% being singletons. This chain joins TRBV7-7 and TRBJ1-1; D remains ambiguous. This TCR was sampled from a woman aged 55-69 years with non-small cell lung cancer. The sample was lung tumor tissue. CDR3 in DNA: TGTGGTAGCAGTTTACTCGGGAACACTGAAGCTTTCTTT. Translating it yields CGSSLLGNTEAFF.